These 5 T cell receptor beta chains were all obtained from the same sample, sequenced in a study of blood T cells in healthy people across ages. Primed by a sample-barcoded 5' primer and a J-beta primer mix, a second PCR proceeded for roughly 6 to 12 cycles. Each CDR3 protein gets one entry after TCRdb re-called the 5' RACE reads with MiXCR. This sample carries about 1.1 million distinct CDR3 sequences, under 40% of them seen once, and the ten largest clones take 10% to 15%. The sequencing sample was made of blood. All receptors derive from a man younger than 35 in good health.

The chain links TRBV2 to TRBJ2-3; 7 bases map to TRBD2. This CDR3 is 16 amino acids long. The V and J ends lost 5 bases and 3 bases, in that order; junction bases with no gene match: 11. From germline, CDR1 is SNHLY and CDR2 FYNNEI. The CDR3 DNA reads TGTGCCAGCAGTACTCAGAGCGGGACCCCGACAGATACGCAGTATTTT. Translated, it gives CASSTQSGTPTDTQYF.

This clonotype was detected ten times or more. J is TRBJ1-2 and V is TRBV4-2; TRBD1 might be the D (5 bases). The length of the CDR3 is 16 residues. Trimming removed 3 bases from V and 0 bases from J, with 14 bases in between. Germline-derived CDR1 and CDR2 are LGHNA and YNFKEQ. The CDR3 coding sequence is TGTGCCAGCAGCCAGGCCACAGGTGAAGCTAACTATGGCTACACCTTC. Protein sequence: CASSQATGEANYGYTF.

This clonotype has only a few counts. J is TRBJ2-5 and V is TRBV7-2; D is perhaps TRBD2 (6 bases). The germline gives CDR1 SGHTA, CDR2 FQGNSA. This CDR3 contains 14 residues. Trimming removed 1 base at V and 1 base at J, with 7 bases between. CDR3: CASSLERVQETQYF. The CDR3 DNA reads TGTGCCAGCAGCTTAGAGCGGGTCCAAGAGACCCAGTACTTC.

This chain uses TRBV27 with TRBJ1-5, with a tentative D call TRBD1 (5 bases). With 6 bases removed from V and 9 bases from J, the gap between germline ends came to 15 bases. CDR1 and CDR2 (germline): MNHEY, SMNVEV (reference sequence). The CDR3 runs to 13 residues. The CDR3 reads CASRTGKSRPQHF. The CDR3 DNA reads TGTGCCAGCAGAACAGGTAAATCAAGGCCCCAGCATTTT.

In its sample, this clonotype was seen a few times. V is TRBV5-1 and J is TRBJ1-6; 12 bases agree with TRBD1. This CDR3 region has 15 residues. Unmatched junction bases numbered 3, after V lost 4 bases and J lost 7 bases. The germline gives CDR1 SGHRS, CDR2 YFSETQ. The CDR3 DNA reads as TGCGCCAGCAGCGGGACAGGGGGCGCGAATTCACCCCTCCACTTT. Translated: CASSGTGGANSPLHF.